There are a few counts of the clone carrying this T cell receptor beta chain. The CDR3 totals 15 residues. The germline V gene encodes CDR1 MNHNS and CDR2 SASEGT. With 8 bases clipped from V and 6 bases from J, the junction kept 7 bases outside the gene matches. The source of the sample is a study of cytomegalovirus exposure and HLA in healthy donors. Primers included in the PCR were 60 Vbeta and 13 Jbeta primers. TCRdb's copy holds only in-frame clones and misses some; the assay was immunoSEQ multiplex PCR. In the table there are roughly 130,000 clones, approximately 8.7% of which are singletons. The sequence was obtained from a middle-aged man in good health and CMV-seronegative. The specimen was PBMCs. The chain has TRBV6-1 and TRBJ2-3, with 14 bases matching TRBD2. CDR3 residues: CASSIRTSGGDTQYF. The CDR3 nucleotides are TGTGCCAGCTCAATCAGGACTAGCGGGGGGGATACGCAGTATTTT.